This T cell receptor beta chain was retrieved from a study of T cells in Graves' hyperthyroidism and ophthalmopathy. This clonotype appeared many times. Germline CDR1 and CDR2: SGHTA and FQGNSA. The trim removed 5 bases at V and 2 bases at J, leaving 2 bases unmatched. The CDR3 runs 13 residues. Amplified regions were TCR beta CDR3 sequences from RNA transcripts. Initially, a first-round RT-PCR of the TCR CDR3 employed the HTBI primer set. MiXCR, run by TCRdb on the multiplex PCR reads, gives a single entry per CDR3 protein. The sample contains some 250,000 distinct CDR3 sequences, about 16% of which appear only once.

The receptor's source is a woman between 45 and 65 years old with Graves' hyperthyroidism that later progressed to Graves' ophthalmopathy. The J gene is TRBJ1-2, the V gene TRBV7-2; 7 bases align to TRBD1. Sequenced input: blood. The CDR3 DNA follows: TGTGCCAGCAGCGTGGGACAGAACTATGGCTACACCTTC. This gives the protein CASSVGQNYGYTF. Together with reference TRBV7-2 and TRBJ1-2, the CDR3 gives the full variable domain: GAGVSQSPSNKVTEKGKDVELRCDPISGHTALYWYRQSLGQGLEFLIYFQGNSAPDKSGLPSDRFSAERTGGSVSTLTIQRTQQEDSAVYLCASSVGQNYGYTFGSGTRLTVV.